These T cell receptor beta chains were read from a single sample in a study of blood T cell repertoires in COVID-19. This table comes from immunoSEQ multiplex PCR, and its TCRdb copy is limited to in-frame clones, with some not included. The table shows about 270,000 clones, with roughly 90% occurring only once. Sequenced material: peripheral blood. These receptors originate from a woman between 25 and 40 years old with COVID-19, enrolled during active disease. The CDR3 runs from the conserved cysteine through the conserved F or W. Fields, in order: clone size, J gene, V gene, D gene, CDR3 DNA, CDR3 protein. D genes are given only for firm matches. The listing skips clone size in some rows; elsewhere it reads once, few, many or a size class.

>.|TRBJ2-5|TRBV5-1|TRBD2
TGCGCCAGCAGCCCGGGGACTAGTCCTGGGGAGACCCAGTACTTC
CASSPGTSPGETQYF
>once|TRBJ2-1|TRBV19|TRBD2
TGTGCCAGTAGTATAGACAGGGAGGGGATCAATGAGCAGTTCTTC
CASSIDREGINEQFF
>.|TRBJ1-5|TRBV19|.
TGTGCCAGTATCCCAGGGTACAATCAGCCCCAGCATTTT
CASIPGYNQPQHF
>.|TRBJ2-1|TRBV5-1|.
TGCGCCAGCAGCTTGGGGGACACCCCGGGCGATGAGCAGTTCTTC
CASSLGDTPGDEQFF
>.|TRBJ2-7|TRBV7-9|.
TGTGCCAGCATCGACAGTAGCGGAGGGGAGCAGTACTTC
CASIDSSGGEQYF
>.|TRBJ1-2|TRBV7-2|TRBD1
TGTGCCAGCAGCTTAGATGGCAGGGGGCGAACAGGAGGCGGCTACACCTTC
CASSLDGRGRTGGGYTF
>.|TRBJ2-1|TRBV5-1|.
TGCGCCAGCAGCGGAGGCACGGGCGATGAGCAGTTCTTC
CASSGGTGDEQFF
>once|TRBJ2-2|TRBV7-9|TRBD1
TGTGCCAGCAGCCCCCGGGACAGGGGGCGCTTCGGGGAGCTGTTTTTT
CASSPRDRGRFGELFF
>once|TRBJ2-7|TRBV6-2/TRBV6-3|TRBD2
TGTGCCAGCAGTGCGACTAGCGGGGGGGGCCCCCACGAGCAGTACTTC
CASSATSGGGPHEQYF
>.|TRBJ2-2|TRBV6-4|.
TGTGCCAGCAGTTTGACAGTGAACACCGGGGAGCTGTTTTTT
CASSLTVNTGELFF
>.|TRBJ1-2|TRBV29-1|.
TGCAGCGTTGTTGGGGGGGCGAACGGCTATGGCTACACCTTC
CSVVGGANGYGYTF
>.|TRBJ2-4|TRBV7-9|.
TGTGCCAGCAGTTTTCCGGGGACTGTCAAAAACATTCAGTACTTC
CASSFPGTVKNIQYF
>.|TRBJ1-2|TRBV28|.
TGTGCCAGCAGCCGGAGTGGCTACACCTTC
CASSRSGYTF
>.|TRBJ2-7|TRBV24-1|.
TGTGCCACCAGTGGAACAGGGATGCGCGAGCAGTACTTC
CATSGTGMREQYF
>once|TRBJ2-2|TRBV19|.
TGTGCCAGTAGTCCCCTAGCCCGCACCGGGGAGCTGTTTTTT
CASSPLARTGELFF
>.|TRBJ1-2|TRBV2|.
TGTGCCGTCCGAGATCACACCTTC
CAVRDHTF
>.|TRBJ1-2|TRBV4-1|.
TGCGCCAGCAGCCAAGACCTTCGCCCCTACGGCTACACCTTC
CASSQDLRPYGYTF
>.|TRBJ1-4|TRBV4-1|.
TGCGCCAGCAGCCGTATGACTTCCCTGGCAACTAATGAAAAACTGTTTTTT
CASSRMTSLATNEKLFF
>few|TRBJ1-1|TRBV19|.
TGTGCCAGTAGTACCTGGGCCGGCGGCGGGTCTGAAGCTTTCTTT
CASSTWAGGGSEAFF
>.|TRBJ1-5|TRBV6-1|.
TGTGCCAGCAGTGAATATAGTCAGCCCCAGCATTTT
CASSEYSQPQHF
>.|TRBJ2-3|TRBV1|.
TGCACCAGCAGCCCAGGGTTAGTAGCGGGACTTCTCGGAGATACGCAGTATTTT
CTSSPGLVAGLLGDTQYF
>.|TRBJ1-4|TRBV7-8|.
TGTGCCAGCAGCTTAAGGCAGGGGATCGAAAAACTGTTTTTT
CASSLRQGIEKLFF
>.|TRBJ1-5|TRBV7-9|TRBD1
TGTGCCAGCAGCCCAGAGGGGAAGGGGGCAAATCAGCCCCAGCATTTT
CASSPEGKGANQPQHF
>.|TRBJ1-1|TRBV4-1|.
TGCGCCAGCAGCCAAGAAGGGCAGGGAGGTACTGAAGCTTTCTTT
CASSQEGQGGTEAFF
>.|TRBJ2-2|TRBV4-2|TRBD2
TGTGCCAGCAGCCAAGTCCTAGCGGGGGGAGGGACCGGGGAGCTGTTTTTT
CASSQVLAGGGTGELFF
>.|TRBJ2-1|TRBV21-1|.
TGTGCCAGCACCAACCTCCCGACTAGCGGGGCTAAAAATGAGCAGTTCTTC
CASTNLPTSGAKNEQFF
>.|TRBJ2-2|TRBV5-6|.
TGTGCTTCAACGGAGTCTAACACCGGGGAGCTGTTTTTT
CASTESNTGELFF
>.|TRBJ2-3|TRBV13|TRBD2
TGTGCCAGCAGGCCGCTTAGCGGGGGGTACACAGATACGCAGTATTTT
CASRPLSGGYTDTQYF
>.|TRBJ2-2|TRBV27|.
TGTGCCAGCAGTCTACTAGGTACCGGGGAGCTGTTTTTT
CASSLLGTGELFF
>.|TRBJ2-1|TRBV9|.
TGTGCCAGCGGGCCTTTCTTGGTCAGCCCCTCCAATGAGCAGTTCTTC
CASGPFLVSPSNEQFF
>few|TRBJ2-7|TRBV20-1|.
TGCAGTGCTAGGCTAAACTACGAGCAGTACTTC
CSARLNYEQYF
>few|TRBJ1-2|TRBV19|TRBD1
TGTGCCAGTAGTCCTATGGGACAGGGCTATGGCTACACCTTC
CASSPMGQGYGYTF
>once|TRBJ2-7|TRBV11-2|.
TGTGCCAGCAGCTTCGGTACCGAGCAGTACTTC
CASSFGTEQYF
>.|TRBJ1-4|TRBV2|.
TGTGCCAGCAGCGAATTTCGAGGGGGTGAAAAACTGTTTTTT
CASSEFRGGEKLFF
>once|TRBJ2-7|TRBV29-1|.
TGCAGCGTTGAGATACCTACAGGGAGTATCTCGGGAGAGCAGTACTTC
CSVEIPTGSISGEQYF
>.|TRBJ2-7|TRBV7-9|.
TGTGCCAGCAGCTTATCCGTCTACGAGCAGTACTTC
CASSLSVYEQYF
>.|TRBJ1-1|TRBV10-2|TRBD1
TGCGCCAGCAGTGAGCCTAGGACAGGGGATACTGAAGCTTTCTTT
CASSEPRTGDTEAFF
>.|TRBJ2-7|TRBV7-2|TRBD1
TGTGCCAGCAACTCCGGGACAGCCGAGCAGTACTTC
CASNSGTAEQYF
>.|TRBJ2-5|TRBV7-2|TRBD2
TGTGCCAGCAGCCCCGGGGGGGCCCGGGAGACCCAGTACTTC
CASSPGGARETQYF
>.|TRBJ1-4|TRBV5-1|.
TGCGCCAGCAGCTTCGGGGCTAATGAAAAACTGTTTTTT
CASSFGANEKLFF
>.|TRBJ1-1|TRBV14|.
TGTGCCAGCAGCCAAGAGGTTACCAGGGCCACTGAAGCTTTCTTT
CASSQEVTRATEAFF
>.|TRBJ2-1|TRBV5-1|TRBD2
TGCGCCAGCAGCTTGGTTGTTAGCGGGGGATACAATGAGCAGTTCTTC
CASSLVVSGGYNEQFF